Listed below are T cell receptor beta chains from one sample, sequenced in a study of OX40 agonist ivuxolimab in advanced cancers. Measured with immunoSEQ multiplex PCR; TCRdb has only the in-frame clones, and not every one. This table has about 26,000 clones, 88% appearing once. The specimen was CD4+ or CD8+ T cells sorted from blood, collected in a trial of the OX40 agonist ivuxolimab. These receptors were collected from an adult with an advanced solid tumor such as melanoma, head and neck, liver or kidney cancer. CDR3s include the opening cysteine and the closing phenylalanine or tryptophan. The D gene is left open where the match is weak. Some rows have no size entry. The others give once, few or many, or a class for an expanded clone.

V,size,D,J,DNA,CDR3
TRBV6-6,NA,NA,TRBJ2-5,TGTGCCAGCAGTTCCACTCCGGGGTGGGAGACCCAGTACTTC,CASSSTPGWETQYF
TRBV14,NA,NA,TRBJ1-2,TGTGCCAGCAGCCGGAGGATCGATCCGTATGGCTACACCTTC,CASSRRIDPYGYTF
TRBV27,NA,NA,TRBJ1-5,TGTGCCAGCAACCCCACAGGGCTTAATCAGCCCCAGCATTTT,CASNPTGLNQPQHF
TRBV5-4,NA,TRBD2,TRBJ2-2,TGTGCCAGCAGCCCGTTTTTGCGGGAGAATTCCGGGGAGCTGTTTTTT,CASSPFLRENSGELFF
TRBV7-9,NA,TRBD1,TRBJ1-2,TGTGCCAGCAGCATGGACAGGGTTGGGAGCTATGGCTACACCTTC,CASSMDRVGSYGYTF
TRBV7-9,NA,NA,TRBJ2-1,TGTGCCAGCACCCCCAACCCCTGGGATGAGCAGTTCTTC,CASTPNPWDEQFF
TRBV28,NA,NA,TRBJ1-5,TGTGCCAGCAGTCCTACACTTGGCAGCAATCAGCCCCAGCATTTT,CASSPTLGSNQPQHF
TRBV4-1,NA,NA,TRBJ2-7,TGCGCCAGCAGCCTCGGGGGCAGAACCTACGAGCAGTACTTC,CASSLGGRTYEQYF
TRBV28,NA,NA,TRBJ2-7,TGTGCCAGCAGTTCCCGCTACGAGCAGTACTTC,CASSSRYEQYF
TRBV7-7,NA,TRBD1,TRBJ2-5,TGTGCCAGCAGCGCATGGGACAGGAGCCAAGAGACCCAGTACTTC,CASSAWDRSQETQYF
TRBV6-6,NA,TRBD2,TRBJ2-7,TGTGCCAGCAGCCCCACTAGCGCCCTTTACGAGCAGTACTTC,CASSPTSALYEQYF
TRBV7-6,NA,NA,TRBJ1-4,TGTGCCAGCAGTTCAGGGGTGGGTGCGGAAAAACTGTTTTTT,CASSSGVGAEKLFF
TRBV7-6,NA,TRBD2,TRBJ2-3,TGTGCCAGCAGCCCGACTAGCGGGAGAAGTTCAGGCGATACGCAGTATTTT,CASSPTSGRSSGDTQYF
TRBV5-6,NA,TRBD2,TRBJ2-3,TGTGCCAGCAGGGCCAGACTAGCGGATACGCAGTATTTT,CASRARLADTQYF
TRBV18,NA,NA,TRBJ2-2,TGTGCCAGCTCACCTGACACCGGGGAGCTGTTTTTT,CASSPDTGELFF
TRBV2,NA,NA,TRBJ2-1,TGTGCCAGCTCGGGTGGGGTAGCGTCCTACAATGAGCAGTTCTTC,CASSGGVASYNEQFF
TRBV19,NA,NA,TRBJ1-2,TGTGCCAGTAGTATCCGCGGGGTCGCCTATGGCTACACCTTC,CASSIRGVAYGYTF
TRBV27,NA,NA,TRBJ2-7,TGTGCCAGCAGTTTATCGGGGCAGGCCTACGAGCAGTACTTC,CASSLSGQAYEQYF
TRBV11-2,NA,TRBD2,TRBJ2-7,TGTGCCAGCAGCTTAGTGACTAGCGGGGGCGGCGAGCAGTACTTC,CASSLVTSGGGEQYF
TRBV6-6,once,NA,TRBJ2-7,TGTGCCAGCAGTTACTCCCCGGGACCAGGGTACGAGCAGTACTTC,CASSYSPGPGYEQYF
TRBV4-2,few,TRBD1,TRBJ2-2,TGTGCCAGCAGCCAAGAGGACAGGACCACGAACACCGGGGAGCTGTTTTTT,CASSQEDRTTNTGELFF
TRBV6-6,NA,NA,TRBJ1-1,TGTGCCAGCAGTTACCAGAACACTGAAGCTTTCTTT,CASSYQNTEAFF
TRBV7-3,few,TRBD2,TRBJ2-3,TGTGCCAGCAGTCTTACTAGCGGGGAGACAGATACGCAGTATTTT,CASSLTSGETDTQYF
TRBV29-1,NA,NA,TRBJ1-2,TGCAGCGCCCCTCCGGGGGGAGACTATGGCTACACCTTC,CSAPPGGDYGYTF
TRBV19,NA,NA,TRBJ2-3,TGTGCCAGTAGTCCACCTCCGGGACACAGCACAGATACGCAGTATTTT,CASSPPPGHSTDTQYF
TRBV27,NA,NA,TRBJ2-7,TGTGCCAGCAGTTTATCCGGGGGATTCGAGCAGTACTTC,CASSLSGGFEQYF
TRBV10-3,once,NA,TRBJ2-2,TGTGCCATCAGGACCTATGGGACCGGGGAGCTGTTTTTT,CAIRTYGTGELFF
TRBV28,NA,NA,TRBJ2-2,TGTGCCAGCAGTCCCGGGCCGCAAACCGGGGAGCTGTTTTTT,CASSPGPQTGELFF
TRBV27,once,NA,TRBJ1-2,TGTGCCAGCAGTTTATCTGGGGCTACCTGGGGCTACACCTTC,CASSLSGATWGYTF
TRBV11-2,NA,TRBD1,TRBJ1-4,TGTGCCAGCAGCAGGGGACAGGACTGGGGTGAAAAACTGTTTTTT,CASSRGQDWGEKLFF
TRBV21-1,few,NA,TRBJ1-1,TGTGCCAGCAGCACCCAGGGGGGCAGGACTGAAGCTTTCTTT,CASSTQGGRTEAFF
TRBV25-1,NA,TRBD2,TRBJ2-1,TGTGCCAGCAGTGAAGCCAGCGGGATGGTCTACAATGAGCAGTTCTTC,CASSEASGMVYNEQFF
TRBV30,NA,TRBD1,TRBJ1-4,TGTGCCTGGAGTTACGGACAGGCGACTAATGAAAAACTGTTTTTT,CAWSYGQATNEKLFF
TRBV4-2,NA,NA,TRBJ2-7,TGTGCCAGCAGCCAAATTGGGGGGACCCTCGAGCAGTACTTC,CASSQIGGTLEQYF
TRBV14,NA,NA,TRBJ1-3,TGTGCCAGCAGCCCGTTTGGAGCCTTTGCCTCTGGAAACACCATATATTTT,CASSPFGAFASGNTIYF
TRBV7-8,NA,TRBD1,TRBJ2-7,TGTGCCAGCAGCGCATTACAGGGGCCCGCTTACGAGCAGTACTTC,CASSALQGPAYEQYF